Listed here are 25 T cell receptor beta chains from one sample, sequenced in a study of T cell responses to AZD1222 COVID-19 vaccine. Data came from immunoSEQ multiplex PCR; TCRdb stores just in-frame clones and leaves some out. The top ten clones hold 0.95% to 1.5% of a sample with about 120,000 clones, around 87% of them seen once. The source material was peripheral blood, sampled on day 0 of AZD1222 vaccination. The receptors derive from an adult in good health.

This sequence joins TRBV19 and TRBJ1-2; D unresolved. The germline V gene has CDR1 LNHDA and CDR2 SQIVND (reference sequence). V dropped 5 bases and J dropped 4 bases, with 17 bases sitting between them. The CDR3 covers 15 residues. The CDR3 bases are TGTGCCAGTAGTTCCCGGCCGGCTTCGACCTATGGCTACACCTTC. Translated, it gives CASSSRPASTYGYTF.

This clone has only a few counts. The chain carries TRBV19 and TRBJ2-3, with D possibly matching TRBD2 (6 bases). This CDR3 spans 13 amino acids. With 5 bases removed from V and 5 bases from J, the gap between germline ends came to 11 bases. Germline V CDR1 and CDR2: LNHDA, SQIVND (reference sequence). CDR3 nucleotide sequence: TGTGCCAGTAGTGGACCGGGGGTAGATACGCAGTATTTT. This translates into CASSGPGVDTQYF. The full variable domain, with the rest looked up from reference TRBV19 and TRBJ2-3, is DGGITQSPKYLFRKEGQNVTLSCEQNLNHDAMYWYRQDPGQGLRLIYYSQIVNDFQKGDIAEGYSVSREKKESFPLTVTSAQKNPTAFYLCASSGPGVDTQYFGPGTRLTVL.

The chain combines TRBV27 with TRBJ2-7; the D gene is possibly TRBD2 (5 bases). Germline-derived CDR1 and CDR2 are MNHEY and SMNVEV (reference sequence). The CDR3 spans 15 residues. Trimming cost V 2 bases and J 0 bases, with 11 bases left between them. CDR3 DNA: TGTGCCAGCAGTTTAGGTCCGGGGAGCTCCTACGAGCAGTACTTC. Its protein product is CASSLGPGSSYEQYF.

V is TRBV5-4 and J is TRBJ1-2; D remains ambiguous. The germline V gene encodes CDR1 SGHNT and CDR2 YYREEE (reference sequence). V lost 3 bases and J 3 bases, leaving 6 bases between the germline ends. The CDR3 is 12 amino acids. Here the CDR3 reads CASSSTYYGYTF. The CDR3 nucleotides read TGTGCCAGCAGCTCGACGTACTATGGCTACACCTTC. Full variable domain (rest looked up from reference TRBV5-4 and TRBJ1-2): ETGVTQSPTHLIKTRGQQVTLRCSSQSGHNTVSWYQQALGQGPQFIFQYYREEENGRGNFPPRFSGLQFPNYSSELNVNALELDDSALYLCASSSTYYGYTFGSGTRLTVV.

The V gene is TRBV20-1, the J gene TRBJ2-7, with 7 bases that match TRBD1. CDR3 size: 11 residues. Losses at the gene ends were 3 bases for V and 7 bases for J; bases not matched to a gene: 3. Germline-derived CDR1 and CDR2 are DFQATT and SNEGSKA (reference sequence). CDR3 nucleotides: TGCAGTGCTAGGGGACAGCGGGAGCAGTACTTC. It specifies CSARGQREQYF.

This clone was observed a single time. This rearrangement joins TRBV9 to TRBJ1-5, with D unclear. The ends were cut back, 4 bases at V and 5 bases at J, with 16 bases in the middle. The length of the CDR3 is 15 residues. Germline-derived CDR1 and CDR2 are SGDLS and YYNGEE. This CDR3 reads CASSPRSSDYQPQHF. The CDR3 DNA sequence: TGTGCCAGCAGCCCCAGAAGTTCAGATTATCAGCCCCAGCATTTT.

This clone was recorded a few times. V is TRBV6-2 or TRBV6-3 and J is TRBJ2-7; D is unresolved. Per the germline V gene, CDR1 is MNHEY and CDR2 is SVGEGT. The CDR3 covers 14 residues. Between the trimmed V and J ends, which lost 2 bases and 4 bases, there was a span of 12 bases. DNA for the CDR3: TGTGCCAGCAGTTACATGACAAACGCGTACGAGCAGTACTTC. Translated, it gives CASSYMTNAYEQYF.

V usage is TRBV2 and J usage is TRBJ2-3; no clear D gene. This CDR3 is 15 amino acids long. The V gene's germline CDR1 is SNHLY and CDR2 FYNNEI. V lost 4 bases and J lost 2, with 13 bases in between. The chain's CDR3 is CASSVNGLPTDTQYF. Here the CDR3 DNA reads TGTGCCAGCAGTGTGAACGGGCTGCCCACAGATACGCAGTATTTT.

The rearrangement links TRBV4-1 to TRBJ1-5, with 7 bases that match TRBD1. The germline CDR1 and CDR2 sequences are MGHRA and YSYEKL. Trimming removed 1 base from V and 4 bases from J; junction bases left unmatched: 1. The CDR3 runs 14 residues. This CDR3 is CASSQGQGNQPQHF. The CDR3 DNA follows: TGCGCCAGCAGCCAAGGACAGGGAAATCAGCCCCAGCATTTT.

The V call is TRBV4-1, the J call TRBJ2-3; 9 nucleotides match TRBD2. The trim removed 2 bases at V and 2 bases at J, leaving 14 bases unmatched. There are 19 residues in the CDR3. Germline V gives CDR1 MGHRA, CDR2 YSYEKL. The CDR3 loop reads CASSQLKAGGHLFTDTQYF. For the CDR3, the DNA is TGCGCCAGCAGCCAACTAAAAGCGGGGGGTCACCTCTTCACAGATACGCAGTATTTT.

This chain links TRBV4-2 with TRBJ1-1; 7 bases are a match to TRBD1. Germline values: CDR1 LGHNA, CDR2 YNFKEQ. The CDR3 extends over 15 amino acids. The trim removed 5 bases at V and 0 bases at J, leaving 6 bases unmatched. As DNA, the CDR3 is TGTGCCAGCAGCTCCCGACAGGGAATGAACACTGAAGCTTTCTTT. The encoded protein is CASSSRQGMNTEAFF.

The chain combines TRBV4-2 with TRBJ2-5; 11 positions agree with TRBD2. The CDR3 sequence is 17 residues long. Germline CDR1 LGHNA, CDR2 YNFKEQ. The V and J ends lost 4 bases and 5 bases, in that order; junction bases with no gene match: 12. DNA of the CDR3: TGTGCCAGCAGCCCGGGAATACTAGCGGGGGACGGCGAGACCCAGTACTTC. Protein: CASSPGILAGDGETQYF.

This chain links TRBV6-5 with TRBJ2-7, with TRBD1 as a possible D gene (6 bases). The CDR3 extends over 15 amino acids. Trimming cost V 6 bases and J 7 bases, with 22 bases left between them. The germline gives CDR1 MNHEY, CDR2 SVGAGI. The CDR3 DNA is TGTGCCAGCAGCCAAAGACAGGACGAGGCGTGGGAGCAGTACTTC. This sequence encodes CASSQRQDEAWEQYF.

The V and J genes are TRBV5-1 and TRBJ1-2; 8 nucleotides agree with TRBD1. In germline, CDR1 is SGHRS, CDR2 YFSETQ. CDR3 size: 15 residues. The junction had 11 bases not matched to a gene; V was cut back by 5 bases and J by 5 bases. This CDR3 is CASSSRTGKGYGYTF. Here the CDR3 DNA reads TGCGCCAGCAGTTCGCGGACAGGGAAGGGGTATGGCTACACCTTC.

The chain employs TRBV5-1 and TRBJ2-7; 8 nucleotides align to TRBD1. CDR3 length: 15 amino acids. The V gene end was trimmed by 0 bases and the J gene end by 0 bases; junction bases not matched to a gene: 2. Germline values: CDR1 SGHRS, CDR2 YFSETQ. The CDR3 is CASSLGTGSSYEQYF. The CDR3 DNA reads TGCGCCAGCAGCTTGGGGACAGGGAGCTCCTACGAGCAGTACTTC.

This clone has only a few counts. This CDR3 reads CASSYQGNTEAFF. Here the CDR3 DNA reads TGTGCCAGCAGTTATCAGGGGAACACTGAAGCTTTCTTT. The chain uses TRBV12-3 or TRBV12-4 and TRBJ1-1, with a tentative D call TRBD1 (5 bases). The V gene lost 4 bases and the J gene lost 1 base, with 7 bases spanning the gap. This CDR3 is built from 13 residues.

This chain connects TRBV5-6 to TRBJ1-2; D call uncertain. Trimming removed 0 bases from V and 10 bases from J, with 10 bases in between. Germline assignment: CDR1 SGHDT and CDR2 YYEEEE. The CDR3 contains 12 residues. DNA for the CDR3: TGTGCCAGCAGCTTGGCCCAGGATATCTACACCTTC. The encoded protein is CASSLAQDIYTF. Filled out from reference TRBV5-6 and TRBJ1-2, the complete variable domain reads DAGVTQSPTHLIKTRGQQVTLRCSPKSGHDTVSWYQQALGQGPQFIFQYYEEEERQRGNFPDRFSGHQFPNYSSELNVNALLLGDSALYLCASSLAQDIYTFGSGTRLTVV.

The J gene is TRBJ1-2, the V gene TRBV6-5; 8 nucleotides align to TRBD1. The germline V gene encodes CDR1 MNHEY and CDR2 SVGAGI. J lost 6 bases, V lost 6 bases, and 9 bases had no gene match. The CDR3 runs to 14 residues. In DNA, the CDR3 is TGTGCCAGCAGGTCCCGACAGGGGTTGGATGGCTACACCTTC. Residues: CASRSRQGLDGYTF.

The V call is TRBV7-2, the J call TRBJ1-2; D remains ambiguous. The V end was cut by 1 base, the J end by 8 bases, with 17 bases between. Germline-derived CDR1 and CDR2 are SGHTA and FQGNSA. The length of the CDR3 is 15 residues. The CDR3 loop is CASSLVSAGFRGYTF. In DNA form, the CDR3 reads TGTGCCAGCAGCTTAGTTTCTGCGGGATTTAGGGGCTACACCTTC.

The chain has TRBV2 and TRBJ2-1, with 7 positions matching TRBD1. Trimming cost V 6 bases and J 2 bases; bases outside gene matches: 7. This CDR3 is 15 amino acids long. Germline values: CDR1 SNHLY, CDR2 FYNNEI. This chain's CDR3 is CASRPRQGAYNEQFF. The CDR3 DNA reads as TGTGCCAGCAGACCCAGACAGGGCGCCTACAATGAGCAGTTCTTC.

The chain uses TRBV10-1 and TRBJ2-3; D uncertain. V was shortened by 3 bases and J by 4 bases, with 8 bases between the two germline ends. The CDR3 spans 13 residues. Germline loops: CDR1 WNHNN, CDR2 SYGVQD (reference sequence). DNA for the CDR3: TGCGCCAGCAGTGACACTCCTTCAGATACGCAGTATTTT. Its protein is CASSDTPSDTQYF.

This chain joins TRBV5-6 and TRBJ2-5; 11 bases match TRBD2. This CDR3 comprises 15 residues. With V trimmed by 4 bases and J by 4 bases, 6 bases remained unmatched. Germline V gene data show CDR1 as SGHDT and CDR2 as YYEEEE. The CDR3 here is CASSIGLAGGETQYF. The CDR3 nucleotides are TGTGCCAGCAGCATCGGACTAGCGGGCGGAGAGACCCAGTACTTC.

The V gene is TRBV19, the J gene TRBJ1-6, with TRBD1 identical over 7 bases. V lost 1 base to trimming and J lost 8 bases; unmatched junction nucleotides: 2. Germline V gives CDR1 LNHDA, CDR2 SQIVND (reference sequence). The CDR3 has 14 residues. CDR3 in amino acids: CASSIGQGYSPLHF. CDR3 sequence (DNA): TGTGCCAGTAGTATAGGACAGGGTTATTCACCCCTCCACTTT.

The V call is TRBV7-8, the J call TRBJ1-5; 9 bases map to TRBD1. Germline V lookup: CDR1 SGHVS, CDR2 FQNEAQ. There are 15 residues in the CDR3. After removal of 6 bases from V and 2 bases from J, the junction contained 5 bases not matched to a gene. The CDR3 DNA follows: TGTGCCAGCAGTTGGGACAGGGCCGGCAATCAGCCCCAGCATTTT. Translation gives CASSWDRAGNQPQHF. Looking up the rest from reference TRBV7-8 and TRBJ1-5 gives the full variable domain: GAGVSQSPRYKVAKRGQDVALRCDPISGHVSLFWYQQALGQGPEFLTYFQNEAQLDKSGLPSDRFFAERPEGSVSTLKIQRTQQEDSAVYLCASSWDRAGNQPQHFGDGTRLSIL.

The chain has TRBV5-4 and TRBJ1-1; D is ambiguous. Trimming removed 0 bases at V and 4 bases at J, with 13 bases between. Germline V gene data show CDR1 as SGHNT and CDR2 as YYREEE (reference sequence). CDR3 size: 15 residues. The CDR3: CASSLGPAAFTEAFF. For the CDR3, the DNA is TGTGCCAGCAGCTTGGGGCCTGCCGCTTTCACTGAAGCTTTCTTT.